The rows below give T cell receptor beta chains drawn from one sample of a study of cytotoxic CD8 clonotypes in ibrutinib-treated CLL. The assay was immunoSEQ multiplex PCR, and TCRdb's table has in-frame clones only and misses some. The data contain under 200,000 clones, 81% of them seen just once; the ten biggest clones take up roughly 2%. This specimen consisted of PBMCs, obtained after 12 months of ibrutinib treatment. These receptor sequences come from a human donor with chronic lymphocytic leukemia. CDR3s leave out the opening cysteine and the closing phenylalanine or tryptophan. The order of the fields is J gene, V gene, CDR3 protein.

J gene: TRBJ2-3
V gene: TRBV5-4
CDR3 protein: ASSLVRGPSTDTQY

J gene: TRBJ1-3
V gene: TRBV4-1
CDR3 protein: ASTRQGGGNTIY

J gene: TRBJ2-5
V gene: TRBV5-1
CDR3 protein: ASSLHPLEFMKTQY

J gene: TRBJ2-3
V gene: TRBV4-2
CDR3 protein: ASSQVKTDTQY

J gene: TRBJ2-7
V gene: TRBV18
CDR3 protein: ASSRIPGQGAHEQY

J gene: TRBJ2-5
V gene: TRBV5-1
CDR3 protein: ASVPTSAEETQY

J gene: TRBJ1-2
V gene: TRBV6-1
CDR3 protein: ASSVRQSYGYT

J gene: TRBJ2-5
V gene: TRBV9
CDR3 protein: ASSAGPLAGFQETQY

J gene: TRBJ1-1
V gene: TRBV4-2
CDR3 protein: ASSPRRGSGTNTEAF

J gene: TRBJ1-4
V gene: TRBV6-5
CDR3 protein: ASRGPGEKLF

J gene: TRBJ2-3
V gene: TRBV4-2
CDR3 protein: ASSQQSSGGRDTQY

J gene: TRBJ2-7
V gene: TRBV29-1
CDR3 protein: SVAGVADSYEQY

J gene: TRBJ1-1
V gene: TRBV7-2
CDR3 protein: ASSFGQGVCF

J gene: TRBJ2-6
V gene: TRBV6-1
CDR3 protein: ASSEQGSLSGANVLT

J gene: TRBJ1-1
V gene: TRBV5-5
CDR3 protein: ASSGQTNTEAF

J gene: TRBJ2-7
V gene: TRBV5-1
CDR3 protein: ASSSQAGRYEQY

J gene: TRBJ1-4
V gene: TRBV6-5
CDR3 protein: ASSTHSTTNEKLF

J gene: TRBJ2-7
V gene: TRBV4-3
CDR3 protein: ASSPYFNRGEGSYEQY

J gene: TRBJ1-1
V gene: TRBV2
CDR3 protein: ASSEEGQGLRDTEAF

J gene: TRBJ1-4
V gene: TRBV10-1
CDR3 protein: ASNLISPKLF